This is a list of T cell receptor beta chains from one sample in a study of OX40 agonist ivuxolimab in advanced cancers. Sequencing was performed with immunoSEQ multiplex PCR; in TCRdb, only in-frame clones are kept and a portion is missing. This repertoire shows about 75,000 clones, roughly 90% found once; its top ten account for about 0.4%. The sequenced sample was CD4+ or CD8+ T cells sorted from blood, obtained in a trial of the OX40 agonist ivuxolimab. Every receptor here comes from an adult with an advanced solid tumor such as melanoma, head and neck, liver or kidney cancer. The CDR3 runs from the conserved cysteine through the conserved F or W. Fields, in order: J gene, V gene, CDR3 length, D gene, clone size, CDR3 protein, CDR3 DNA. D genes are given only for firm matches. Clone size is stated in some rows and not others, as once, few, many or a class when expanded.

TRBJ1-2 TRBV19 14 NA NA CASSRAGTFYGYTF TGTGCCAGTAGTAGGGCAGGGACGTTCTATGGCTACACCTTC
TRBJ2-2 TRBV5-1 14 NA few CASSLAFDTGELFF TGCGCCAGCAGCTTGGCTTTCGACACCGGGGAGCTGTTTTTT
TRBJ2-3 TRBV7-2 17 TRBD2 NA CASSLVGAGASTDTQYF TGTGCCAGCAGCTTAGTGGGAGCGGGAGCTTCGACCGATACGCAGTATTTT
TRBJ2-7 TRBV5-1 15 TRBD1 NA CASSLGTGGPHEQYF TGCGCCAGCAGCTTGGGGACAGGGGGCCCCCACGAGCAGTACTTC
TRBJ2-5 TRBV5-1 13 NA NA CASSIGPEETQYF TGCGCCAGCAGCATCGGACCAGAAGAGACCCAGTACTTC
TRBJ2-2 TRBV5-4 17 NA NA CASSLAQKQAGTGELFF TGTGCCAGCAGCTTGGCCCAGAAACAGGCGGGCACCGGGGAGCTGTTTTTT
TRBJ2-3 TRBV29-1 12 NA NA CSVGRGADTQYF TGCAGCGTTGGCAGGGGGGCAGATACGCAGTATTTT
TRBJ1-2 TRBV7-2 15 TRBD1 NA CASSLGAQGYYGYTF TGTGCCAGCAGCTTAGGCGCACAGGGGTACTATGGCTACACCTTC
TRBJ2-7 TRBV7-9 15 TRBD2 NA CASSLSGSGTYEQYF TGTGCCAGCAGCCTTAGTGGTAGCGGGACCTACGAGCAGTACTTC
TRBJ1-1 TRBV7-2 13 NA NA CASSLTLSTEAFF TGTGCCAGCAGCTTGACACTTTCCACTGAAGCTTTCTTT
TRBJ2-2 TRBV5-1 17 TRBD2 once CASSLPPGTSEAGELFF TGCGCCAGCAGCTTGCCCCCCGGGACTAGCGAAGCCGGGGAGCTGTTTTTT
TRBJ1-6 TRBV30 13 TRBD1 NA CAWSGQGNSPLHF TGTGCCTGGAGCGGACAGGGTAATTCACCCCTCCACTTT
TRBJ1-1 TRBV7-9 15 TRBD1 NA CASSRMTGEDAEAFF TGTGCCAGCAGCCGCATGACAGGGGAAGACGCTGAAGCTTTCTTT
TRBJ2-7 TRBV6-5 13 TRBD1 NA CASSLGQGYEQYF TGTGCCAGCAGCCTGGGACAGGGCTACGAGCAGTACTTC
TRBJ1-4 TRBV27 14 NA NA CASSLRQLNEKLFF TGTGCCAGCAGTCTTCGACAGCTTAATGAAAAACTGTTTTTT
TRBJ2-7 TRBV18 14 NA NA CASSPGVRTYEQYF TGTGCCAGCTCCCCCGGCGTGCGTACCTACGAGCAGTACTTC
TRBJ2-7 TRBV18 13 TRBD2 NA CASSPREGYEQYF TGTGCCAGCTCACCAAGGGAGGGTTACGAGCAGTACTTC
TRBJ2-3 TRBV2 14 NA NA CASSVLGGTDTQYF TGTGCCAGCAGTGTTCTAGGTGGGACAGATACGCAGTATTTT
TRBJ2-1 TRBV27 15 NA once CASSTSGTPYNEQFF TGTGCCAGCAGTACCAGCGGGACACCCTACAATGAGCAGTTCTTC
TRBJ1-2 TRBV19 13 TRBD1 once CASRLRGQEGYTF TGTGCCAGTAGATTGAGGGGGCAAGAGGGCTACACCTTC
TRBJ2-3 TRBV18 14 TRBD1 NA CASSLGTGDVTQYF TGTGCCAGCTCACTCGGGACAGGGGATGTTACGCAGTATTTT
TRBJ2-1 TRBV4-3 16 TRBD2 NA CASSQTLAGTNNEQFF TGCGCCAGCAGCCAAACCCTAGCGGGAACAAACAATGAGCAGTTCTTC
TRBJ2-1 TRBV9 19 TRBD1 NA CASSGRTGAAGASSDEQFF TGTGCCAGCAGCGGTCGGACAGGGGCCGCGGGAGCCTCCTCGGATGAGCAGTTCTTC
TRBJ1-2 TRBV7-2 13 NA once CASSLQGNYGYTF TGTGCCAGCAGCTTACAGGGGAACTATGGCTACACCTTC
TRBJ1-5 TRBV5-6 15 NA NA CASSSLRTGNQPQHF TGTGCCAGCAGCTCCCTTCGGACAGGCAATCAGCCCCAGCATTTT
TRBJ2-5 TRBV19 16 TRBD1 NA CASSKNNGDRRETQYF TGTGCCAGTAGTAAGAATAACGGGGACAGGAGGGAGACCCAGTACTTC
TRBJ2-2 TRBV5-5 14 NA NA CASSLGPQAGELFF TGTGCCAGCAGCTTGGGGCCCCAGGCCGGGGAGCTGTTTTTT
TRBJ2-6 TRBV29-1 15 TRBD2 NA CSVLSGGSGANVLTF TGCAGCGTTCTCAGCGGGGGGTCTGGGGCCAACGTCCTGACTTTC
TRBJ1-5 TRBV18 14 NA NA CASSNGQYDQPQHF TGTGCCAGCTCGAATGGACAGTACGATCAGCCCCAGCATTTT
TRBJ2-7 TRBV7-2 18 NA NA CASSSLIPTYPLGYEQYF TGTGCCAGCAGCTCGTTAATCCCCACTTACCCCCTCGGGTACGAGCAGTACTTC
TRBJ2-1 TRBV20-1 9 TRBD1 NA CSAGDRGFF TGCAGTGCTGGGGACAGAGGGTTCTTC
TRBJ1-5 TRBV30 13 NA NA CAWSVGGNQPQHF TGTGCCTGGAGTGTAGGGGGTAATCAGCCCCAGCATTTT
TRBJ2-7 TRBV18 15 TRBD1 once CASSPPGGQNYEQYF TGTGCCAGCTCACCACCAGGGGGACAGAACTACGAGCAGTACTTC
TRBJ1-2 TRBV30 10 NA few CAWRHGGYTF TGTGCCTGGCGCCATGGCGGCTACACCTTC
TRBJ2-3 TRBV6-1 13 TRBD2 NA CASLGQAGVAQYF TGTGCCAGCCTGGGTCAGGCGGGAGTAGCGCAGTATTTT
TRBJ1-4 TRBV28 15 NA NA CASSLSYGSLEKLFF TGTGCCAGCAGTTTGTCTTACGGGTCTCTGGAAAAACTGTTTTTT
TRBJ1-2 TRBV20-1 11 TRBD1 NA CGLTGARGYTF TGCGGCCTAACAGGGGCGCGAGGCTACACCTTC
TRBJ2-1 TRBV5-1 14 NA few CASSLGGIGNEQFF TGCGCCAGCAGCTTGGGCGGGATTGGCAATGAGCAGTTCTTC
TRBJ2-1 TRBV11-2 16 NA NA CASSLDGTSSYNEQFF TGTGCCAGCAGCTTAGACGGGACTTCTTCCTACAATGAGCAGTTCTTC
TRBJ1-6 TRBV5-6 15 NA once CASSPIGWGDSPLHF TGTGCCAGCAGCCCTATCGGGTGGGGTGATTCACCCCTCCACTTT
TRBJ2-5 TRBV25-1 16 TRBD2 NA CASSEYGAGVQETQYF TGTGCCAGCAGTGAATACGGAGCGGGGGTACAAGAGACCCAGTACTTC
TRBJ1-6 TRBV28 17 NA NA CASSLPSTGTPNSPLHF TGTGCCAGCAGTTTACCCTCGACCGGGACACCTAATTCACCCCTCCACTTT